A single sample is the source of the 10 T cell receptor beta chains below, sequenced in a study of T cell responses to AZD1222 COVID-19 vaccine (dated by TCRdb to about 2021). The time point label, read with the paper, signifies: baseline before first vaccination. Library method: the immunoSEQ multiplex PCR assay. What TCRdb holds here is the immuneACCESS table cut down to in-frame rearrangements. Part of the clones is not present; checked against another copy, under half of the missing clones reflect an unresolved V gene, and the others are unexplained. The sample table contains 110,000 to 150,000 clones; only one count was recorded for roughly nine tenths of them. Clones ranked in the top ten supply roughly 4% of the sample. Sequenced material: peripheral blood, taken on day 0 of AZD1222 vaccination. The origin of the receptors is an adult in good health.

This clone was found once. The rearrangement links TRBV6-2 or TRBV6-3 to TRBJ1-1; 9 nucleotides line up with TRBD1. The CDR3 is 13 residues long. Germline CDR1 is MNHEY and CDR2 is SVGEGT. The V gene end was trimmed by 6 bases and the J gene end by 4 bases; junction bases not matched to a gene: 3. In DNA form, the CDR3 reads TGTGCCAGCAGCCTGACAGGGGGCACTGAAGCTTTCTTT. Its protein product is CASSLTGGTEAFF.

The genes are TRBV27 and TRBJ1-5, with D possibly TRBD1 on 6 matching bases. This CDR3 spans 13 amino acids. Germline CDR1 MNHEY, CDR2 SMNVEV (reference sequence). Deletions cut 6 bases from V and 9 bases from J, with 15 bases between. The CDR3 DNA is TGTGCCAGCAGCCGGGACATTGACGGGCCCCAGCATTTT. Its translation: CASSRDIDGPQHF.

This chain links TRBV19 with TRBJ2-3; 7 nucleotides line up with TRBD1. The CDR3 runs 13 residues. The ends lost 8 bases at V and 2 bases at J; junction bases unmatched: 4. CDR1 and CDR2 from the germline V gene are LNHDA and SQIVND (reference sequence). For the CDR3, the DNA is TGTGCCAGTTCCGGGACAGTCACAGATACGCAGTATTTT. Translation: CASSGTVTDTQYF.

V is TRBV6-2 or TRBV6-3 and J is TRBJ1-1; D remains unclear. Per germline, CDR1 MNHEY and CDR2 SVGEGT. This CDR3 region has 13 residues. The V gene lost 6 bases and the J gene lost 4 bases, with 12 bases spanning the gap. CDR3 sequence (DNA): TGTGCCAGCAGCCAAAACATGGGCACTGAAGCTTTCTTT. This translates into CASSQNMGTEAFF.

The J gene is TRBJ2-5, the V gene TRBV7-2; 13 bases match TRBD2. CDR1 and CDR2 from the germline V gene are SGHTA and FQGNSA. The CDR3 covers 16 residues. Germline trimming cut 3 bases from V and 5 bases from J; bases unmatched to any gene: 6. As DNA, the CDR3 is TGTGCCAGCAGCTTGGCTGGACTAGCGGGAGTCGAGACCCAGTACTTC. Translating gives CASSLAGLAGVETQYF.

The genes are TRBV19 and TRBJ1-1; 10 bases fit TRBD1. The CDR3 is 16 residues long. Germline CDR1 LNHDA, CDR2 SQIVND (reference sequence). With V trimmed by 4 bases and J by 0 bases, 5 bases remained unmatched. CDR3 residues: CASSTGTGALNTEAFF. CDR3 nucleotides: TGTGCCAGTAGTACTGGGACAGGGGCTTTGAACACTGAAGCTTTCTTT.

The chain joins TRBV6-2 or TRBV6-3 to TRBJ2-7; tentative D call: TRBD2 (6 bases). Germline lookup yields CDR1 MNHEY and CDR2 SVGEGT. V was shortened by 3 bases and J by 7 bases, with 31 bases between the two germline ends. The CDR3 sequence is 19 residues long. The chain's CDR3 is CASSYAEDPGTPFFGEQYF. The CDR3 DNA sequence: TGTGCCAGCAGTTATGCCGAGGATCCCGGGACTCCGTTTTTTGGGGAGCAGTACTTC.

The CDR3 reads CSVEPDRTQYF. CDR3 sequence (DNA): TGCAGCGTTGAACCAGACCGGACCCAGTACTTC. The V and J genes are TRBV29-1 and TRBJ2-5; D remains ambiguous. CDR3 length: 11 amino acids. CDR1 SQVTM and CDR2 ANQGSEA come from the germline V gene. The V and J ends lost 2 bases and 7 bases respectively, with 8 bases between them.

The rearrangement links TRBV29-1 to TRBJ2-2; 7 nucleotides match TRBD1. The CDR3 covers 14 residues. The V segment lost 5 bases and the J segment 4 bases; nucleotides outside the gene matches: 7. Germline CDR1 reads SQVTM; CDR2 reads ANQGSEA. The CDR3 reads CSVRQGRSTGELFF. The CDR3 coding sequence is TGCAGCGTTCGACAGGGCCGAAGCACCGGGGAGCTGTTTTTT.

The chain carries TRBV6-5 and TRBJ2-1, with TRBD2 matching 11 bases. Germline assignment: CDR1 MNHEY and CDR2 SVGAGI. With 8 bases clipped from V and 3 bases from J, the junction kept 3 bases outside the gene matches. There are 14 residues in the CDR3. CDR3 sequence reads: CASGLAGDYNEQFF. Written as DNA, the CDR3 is TGTGCCAGCGGACTAGCGGGCGACTACAATGAGCAGTTCTTC.